The TCR beta chain described here comes from a study of OX40 agonist ivuxolimab in advanced cancers. Study summary: Each patient was given ivuxolimab into a vein every 2 weeks, at 0.01 to 10 mg/kg. It was permissible to have had prior anti-PD-1, anti-PD-L1 or anti-CTLA-4 therapy, and about 40% had some.

This clone was detected a few times. Its cognate antigen is unknown. This CDR3 spans 14 amino acids. J lost 1 base, V lost 4 bases, and 3 bases had no gene match. From germline, CDR1 is SGHRS and CDR2 YFSETQ. Whole-study results and caveats: On average, a greater number of expanded clones characterised CD8+ T cells relative to CD4+. At 0.1 to 3.0 mg/kg, CD4+ and CD8+ blood T cells expanded clonally by week 6.

This table comes from immunoSEQ multiplex PCR, and its TCRdb copy is limited to in-frame clones, with some not included. The repertoire holds about 35,000 clones, with about 80% as singletons. The chain joins TRBV5-1 to TRBJ1-2, with 8 bases matching TRBD1. This receptor was obtained from an adult with an advanced solid tumor such as melanoma, head and neck, liver or kidney cancer. The sequencing used CD4+ or CD8+ T cells sorted from blood, collected in a trial of the OX40 agonist ivuxolimab. CDR3 in DNA: TGCGCCAGCAGCGGAGGACAGGGTAACTATGGCTACACCTTC. Translated, it gives CASSGGQGNYGYTF.